This record looks at one TCR beta chain sequence and its context. Its cognate antigen is unknown. This specimen comes from a study of cytomegalovirus exposure and HLA in healthy donors. The CDR3 length is 15 residues. Germline CDR1 and CDR2: LNHDA and SQIVND (reference sequence). With V trimmed by 3 bases and J by 1 base, 3 bases remained unmatched. In the PCR, 60 Vbeta and 13 Jbeta primers were used. Assay used: immunoSEQ multiplex PCR; TCRdb lists only in-frame clones, some missing. The table has approximately 150,000 clones, roughly nine tenths seen once. The study, taken as a whole, reports: Several top significant clusters appeared, in a later analysis, to be linked to common viral pathogens. According to an earlier analysis, most TCR beta V segments yielded productive rearrangements about 90% or about 30% of the time.

The chain uses TRBV19 and TRBJ1-5; 7 bases align to TRBD1. Sequencing input: PBMCs. This sequence originates from a woman aged 30 to 39 in good health and CMV-seronegative. The CDR3: CASSITGVSNQPQHF. The CDR3 DNA follows: TGTGCCAGTAGTATTACAGGGGTGAGCAATCAGCCCCAGCATTTT.